This TCR beta chain appears in the sequencing data of a study of OX40 agonist ivuxolimab in advanced cancers. Study summary: Across the patients, intravenous ivuxolimab was delivered every 2 weeks at 0.01 to 10 mg/kg. There were three patients with partial responses, one having hepatocellular carcinoma and two cutaneous melanoma. General study points: At 0.1 to 3.0 mg/kg and by week 6, clonal expansion occurred in CD4+ and CD8+ blood T cells.

Libraries were prepared by immunoSEQ multiplex PCR; TCRdb keeps only in-frame clonotypes and omits some of them. The table lists 45,000 or so clones, more than 75% of them singletons. CDR1 is SGHVS, CDR2 FNYEAQ, per germline. The length of the CDR3 is 17 residues. The J segment lost 8 bases and the V segment lost 5 bases, leaving 18 bases of the junction unmatched. Only one count was recorded for this clone. Its antigen remains unknown. The starting material was CD4+ or CD8+ T cells sorted from blood, obtained in a trial of the OX40 agonist ivuxolimab. The V call is TRBV7-6, the J call TRBJ2-1; 7 bases line up with TRBD1. This TCR derives from an adult with an advanced solid tumor such as melanoma, head and neck, liver or kidney cancer. As DNA, the CDR3 is TGTGCCAGCAGCGCCACCTCTCCGAGACAGGGAATCCATGAGCAGTTCTTC. Translation gives CASSATSPRQGIHEQFF.